The clone carrying this T cell receptor (beta chain) was seen just once. Antigen specificity is unknown. This record comes from a study of OX40 agonist ivuxolimab in advanced cancers. Study-wide background: Every patient in dose escalation had hepatocellular carcinoma, melanoma, renal cell or head and neck cancer.

Trimming left V 3 bases short and J 6 bases short, with 18 bases between. The germline V gene encodes CDR1 MDHEN and CDR2 SYDVKM. The CDR3 covers 16 residues. The study's findings and limits: At 0.1 to 3.0 mg/kg, clonal expansion of CD4+ and CD8+ blood T cells had occurred by week 6. Compared with CD4+, CD8+ T cells on average had more expanded clones.

Profiling relied on immunoSEQ multiplex PCR, and the TCRdb table lists in-frame clones only, not all of them. The sample lists tens of thousands of clones; over 80% were seen once. Sequenced here: CD4+ or CD8+ T cells sorted from blood, sampled in a trial of the OX40 agonist ivuxolimab. The sequence was obtained from an adult with an advanced solid tumor such as melanoma, head and neck, liver or kidney cancer. The V gene is TRBV28, the J gene TRBJ2-1; no clear D. Written as DNA, the CDR3 is TGTGCCAGCAGTTTTCCATGGCTCGGGCGGACCAATGAGCAGTTCTTC. It specifies CASSFPWLGRTNEQFF.